The 10 T cell receptor beta chains given below trace back to one sample, sequenced in a study of T cells after yellow fever vaccination. TCRdb called the 5' RACE reads again in MiXCR, with one record for every CDR3 protein. Counted here are approximately 110,000 distinct CDR3 sequences, 7.4% occurring once; the ten biggest clones make up nearly 2.5%. This material consisted of CD4+ T cells sorted from PBMCs, taken 10 days after the first yellow fever vaccination. Receptor source: a man aged 18 to 30 who received the YFV17D yellow fever vaccine.

This clonotype was counted at least ten times. The V call is TRBV9, the J call TRBJ2-5, with unresolved D. Germline lookup yields CDR1 SGDLS and CDR2 YYNGEE. Trimming removed 3 bases at V and 5 bases at J, with 11 bases between. This CDR3 region has 13 residues. The CDR3 reads CASSEGPMETQYF. CDR3 in DNA: TGTGCCAGCAGCGAAGGCCCCATGGAGACCCAGTACTTC.

This clonotype was counted a few times. The V call is TRBV20-1, the J call TRBJ2-3; D possibly corresponds to TRBD2 (6 bases). The germline CDR1 and CDR2 sequences are DFQATT and SNEGSKA (reference sequence). This CDR3 spans 14 amino acids. Trimming stripped 6 bases from V and 2 bases from J, with 15 bases between. The CDR3 loop reads CSAPLAGPTDTQYF. DNA for the CDR3: TGCAGTGCGCCGCTGGCGGGGCCCACAGATACGCAGTATTTT.

Of note for this clonotype: This could be a read error, since a much larger clone is one nucleotide away. The chain joins TRBV30 to TRBJ2-3, with a possible D match to TRBD2 (5 bases). The V gene's germline CDR1 is GTSNPN and CDR2 SVGIG (reference sequence). CDR3 length: 11 amino acids. V was pared by 4 bases and J by 7 bases, with 9 bases between. The CDR3 region has the DNA TGTGCCTGGATGGAGGAATATACGCAGTATTTT. Its protein is CAWMEEYTQYF.

This clonotype was detected only a few times. The rearrangement uses TRBV5-6 and TRBJ1-6; no clear D gene. Germline V gives CDR1 SGHDT, CDR2 YYEEEE. CDR3 length equals 16 residues. The ends were cut back, 1 base at V and 7 bases at J, with 15 bases in the middle. CDR3 protein: CASSLYRGGANSPLHF. In DNA form, the CDR3 reads TGTGCCAGCAGCTTGTATCGCGGAGGAGCGAATTCACCCCTCCACTTT.

This clonotype has a count of ten or more. Written as DNA, the CDR3 is TGTGCCAGCAGCCAAGAAGGGCCACCTAGACTCACAGATACGCAGTATTTT. Translated: CASSQEGPPRLTDTQYF. This sequence joins TRBV3-1 and TRBJ2-3; D remains unclear. V lost 0 bases to trimming and J lost 2 bases, with 15 bases between them. This CDR3 has 17 amino acids. Germline CDR1 reads LGHDT; CDR2 reads YNNKEL (reference sequence).

There are many counts of this clonotype. The chain combines TRBV12-3 or TRBV12-4 with TRBJ1-4, with D hard to call. V lost 3 bases and J lost 2, with 7 bases in between. The CDR3 runs to 14 residues. The CDR3, as DNA: TGTGCCAGCAGTTTTTTGGGGACTAATGAAAAACTGTTTTTT. Translating gives CASSFLGTNEKLFF.

This clonotype has more than one count but fewer than ten. J is TRBJ2-4 and V is TRBV5-4; a weak D match, TRBD2 (6 bases). The CDR3 runs to 17 residues. Trimming removed 4 bases at V and 0 bases at J, with 17 bases between. The germline V gene has CDR1 SGHNT and CDR2 YYREEE (reference sequence). The CDR3: CASSPRGGELAKNIQYF. In DNA form, the CDR3 reads TGTGCCAGCAGCCCCCGCGGAGGGGAATTAGCCAAAAACATTCAGTACTTC.

This clonotype was observed a handful of times. J is TRBJ1-3 and V is TRBV18; 11 nucleotides match TRBD1. The V segment lost 0 bases and the J segment 2 bases; nucleotides outside the gene matches: 0. CDR1 is KGHSH, CDR2 LQKENI, per germline. This CDR3 comprises 16 residues. CDR3 sequence reads: CASSPPGQGAGNTIYF. CDR3 in DNA: TGTGCCAGCTCACCACCGGGACAGGGGGCTGGAAACACCATATATTTT.

This clonotype has ten or more counts. The chain couples TRBV3-1 to TRBJ1-1, with D possibly being TRBD1 (5 bases). V was pared by 3 bases and J by 3 bases, with 8 bases between. There are 13 residues in the CDR3. Germline assignment: CDR1 LGHDT and CDR2 YNNKEL (reference sequence). The CDR3 here is CASSQGEDTEAFF. CDR3 in DNA: TGTGCCAGCAGCCAGGGGGAGGACACTGAAGCTTTCTTT.

This clonotype showed up many times. The chain combines TRBV10-3 with TRBJ1-2; D not resolved. The germline gives CDR1 ENHRY, CDR2 SYGVKD. CDR3 length: 15 amino acids. V shed 2 bases and J shed 4 bases, with 14 bases lying between them. As DNA, the CDR3 is TGTGCCATCAGTGAGGAGGCGTACCGTGGCTATGGCTACACCTTC. The encoded protein is CAISEEAYRGYGYTF.